The 8 T cell receptor beta chains reported below all come from one sample, sequenced in a study of shared clonotypes between healthy human individuals. Only CD45RO-negative cells positively selected for CCR7 counted as naive CD8 cells, so terminally differentiated effector memory CD45RA+ cells were excluded. Sequencing used immunoSEQ multiplex PCR; TCRdb keeps in-frame clones, though not all of them. The table shows some 740,000 clones, with 90% to 95% occurring only once. Sequenced input: naive CD8+ T cells sorted from blood. These TCRs come from a man aged 30-40 years in good health.

V gene TRBV28 combines with J gene TRBJ2-1, with a weak D call TRBD2 (5 bases). Germline CDR1 is MDHEN and CDR2 is SYDVKM. This CDR3 spans 14 amino acids. With 4 bases removed from V and 5 bases from J, the gap between germline ends came to 12 bases. The chain's CDR3 is CASSSRKLDNEQFF. CDR3 coding DNA: TGTGCCAGCAGTTCCCGTAAACTAGACAATGAGCAGTTCTTC.

V gene TRBV11-2 combines with J gene TRBJ2-1; 11 positions agree with TRBD2. CDR1 is SGHAT and CDR2 is FQNNGV in the germline V gene. CDR3 length equals 15 residues. V trimming: 5 bases; J trimming: 4 bases; junction bases outside the gene matches: 4. The CDR3 nucleotides read TGTGCCAGCAGCCAGGGACTAGCGGATTACAATGAGCAGTTCTTC. It encodes CASSQGLADYNEQFF.

This chain joins TRBV7-2 and TRBJ1-1, with D tentatively TRBD1 (5 bases). Germline assignment: CDR1 SGHTA and CDR2 FQGNSA. This CDR3 region has 17 residues. The V end was cut by 1 base, the J end by 3 bases, with 18 bases between. Here the CDR3 reads CASSLEYQGGVDTEAFF. CDR3 bases: TGTGCCAGCAGCTTAGAGTACCAGGGTGGGGTAGACACTGAAGCTTTCTTT.

A note on this clone: Other DNA sequences in this specimen translate into the identical CDR3. This chain connects TRBV28 to TRBJ1-1; D may be TRBD1 (6 bases). The germline gives CDR1 MDHEN, CDR2 SYDVKM. Trimming took 6 bases from V and 0 from J, leaving 8 bases between them. This CDR3 region has 13 residues. This CDR3 is CASRQGLNTEAFF. CDR3 nucleotides: TGTGCCAGCAGGCAGGGGTTGAACACTGAAGCTTTCTTT. The full variable domain, its missing parts supplied by reference TRBV28 and TRBJ1-1, is DVKVTQSSRYLVKRTGEKVFLECVQDMDHENMFWYRQDPGLGLRLIYFSYDVKMKEKGDIPEGYSVSREKKERFSLILESASTNQTSMYLCASRQGLNTEAFFGQGTRLTVV.

CDR3: CASSKAVRGRWTEAFF. The CDR3 DNA reads as TGTGCCAGCAGCAAAGCCGTCAGGGGGCGGTGGACTGAAGCTTTCTTT. V gene TRBV21-1 combines with J gene TRBJ1-1; the D call of TRBD1 is as the table states it, not checked on the DNA. TRBV21-1 constitutes a pseudogene. The length of the CDR3 is 16 residues.

Concerning this clone: Other DNA variants within this sample encode the same CDR3. J is TRBJ1-1 and V is TRBV7-9; D perhaps matches TRBD1 (6 bases). Trimming cost V 3 bases and J 6 bases, with 8 bases left between them. Germline V gene lookup returns CDR1 SEHNR and CDR2 FQNEAQ (reference sequence). The CDR3 sequence is 12 residues long. The CDR3 spells CASSLGGPEAFF. CDR3 coding DNA: TGTGCCAGCAGCTTGGGGGGGCCTGAAGCTTTCTTT.

This chain links TRBV5-1 with TRBJ2-7; 15 positions match TRBD2. Germline CDR1 SGHRS, CDR2 YFSETQ. Unmatched junction bases numbered 1, after V lost 7 bases and J lost 5 bases. This CDR3 has 13 amino acids. CDR3 residues: CASGLAGGDEQYF. CDR3 nucleotides: TGCGCCAGCGGACTAGCGGGAGGGGACGAGCAGTACTTC.

The chain links TRBV29-1 to TRBJ2-5; a possible D gene is TRBD2 (5 bases). The germline CDR1 and CDR2 sequences are SQVTM and ANQGSEA. The CDR3 contains 17 residues. The V gene lost 1 base and the J gene lost 2 bases, with 20 bases spanning the gap. DNA of the CDR3: TGCAGCGTTGAAGGTGACGCGTGGATCGGGAATCAAGAGACCCAGTACTTC. This sequence encodes CSVEGDAWIGNQETQYF.